This T cell receptor (beta chain) was recorded in a study of blood T cell repertoires in COVID-19. Study-wide background: T cells, B-cell-depleted T cells, or PBMCs provided the cDNA or gDNA that served as material.

Original handling: Nucleated cell counts were estimated from reference gene primer amplification. Generated by immunoSEQ multiplex PCR, the TCRdb table keeps only in-frame clones and is missing some. V, J and clone size are taken as reported in that table, and D and trimming were inferred from the DNA itself. The sample has 300,000 or so clones; less than 90% are singletons. J was trimmed by 1 base and V by 0 bases; bases with no gene match: 5. CDR3 size: 16 residues. Germline V gives CDR1 SGHDT, CDR2 YYEEEE. Study members were between about 18 and 100 years old and lived in 20 to 25 US regions. The sample was PBMCs or T cells enriched from blood (not recorded which). The rearrangement uses TRBV5-6 and TRBJ2-3; TRBD2 matches at 7 bases. This TCR derives from a woman in her 30s who had recovered from COVID-19. The CDR3 spells CASSLGPRGGTDTQYF. Written as DNA, the CDR3 is TGTGCCAGCAGCTTGGGGCCCCGGGGGGGCACAGATACGCAGTATTTT.